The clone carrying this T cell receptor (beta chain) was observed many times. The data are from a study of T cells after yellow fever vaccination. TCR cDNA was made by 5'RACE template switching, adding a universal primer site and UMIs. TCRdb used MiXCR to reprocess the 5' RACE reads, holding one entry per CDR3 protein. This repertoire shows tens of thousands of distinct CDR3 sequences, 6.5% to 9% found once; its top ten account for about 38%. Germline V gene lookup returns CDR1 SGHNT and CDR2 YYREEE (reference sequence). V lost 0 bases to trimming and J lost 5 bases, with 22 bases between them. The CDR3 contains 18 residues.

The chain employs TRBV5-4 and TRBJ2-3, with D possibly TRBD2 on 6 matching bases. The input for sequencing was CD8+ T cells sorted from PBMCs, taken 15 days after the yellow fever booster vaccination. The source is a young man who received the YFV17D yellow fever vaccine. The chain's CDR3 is CASSLAQLAGPLEDTQYF. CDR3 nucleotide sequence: TGTGCCAGCAGCTTGGCCCAACTTGCGGGACCCCTAGAAGATACGCAGTATTTT.